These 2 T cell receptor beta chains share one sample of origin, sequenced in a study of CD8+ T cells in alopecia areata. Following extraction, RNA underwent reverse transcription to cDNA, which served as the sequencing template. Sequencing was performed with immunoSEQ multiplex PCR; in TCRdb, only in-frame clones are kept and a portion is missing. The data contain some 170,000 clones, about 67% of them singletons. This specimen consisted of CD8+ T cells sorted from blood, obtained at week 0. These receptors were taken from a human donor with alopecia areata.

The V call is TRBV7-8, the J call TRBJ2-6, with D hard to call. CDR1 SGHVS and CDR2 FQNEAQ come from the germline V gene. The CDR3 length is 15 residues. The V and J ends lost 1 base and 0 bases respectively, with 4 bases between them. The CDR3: CASSLDSSGANVLTF. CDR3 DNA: TGTGCCAGCAGCTTAGACAGCTCTGGGGCCAACGTCCTGACTTTC.

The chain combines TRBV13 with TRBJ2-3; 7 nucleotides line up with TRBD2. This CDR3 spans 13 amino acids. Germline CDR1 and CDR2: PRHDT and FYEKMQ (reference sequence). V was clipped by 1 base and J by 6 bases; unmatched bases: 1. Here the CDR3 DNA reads TGTGCCAGCAGCTTAGAGGGAGGGGATACGCAGTATTTT. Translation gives CASSLEGGDTQYF.